These 7 T cell receptor beta chains were all obtained from the same sample, sequenced in a study of cytomegalovirus exposure and HLA in healthy donors. Both 60 Vbeta primers and 13 Jbeta primers went into the PCR. Measured with immunoSEQ multiplex PCR; TCRdb has only the in-frame clones, and not every one. The data hold roughly 110,000 clones, with around 76% observed a single time. The sequencing sample was made of PBMCs. These receptors were obtained from a man younger than 35 in good health and CMV-seronegative.

The chain employs TRBV2 and TRBJ2-7, with D perhaps matching TRBD1 (6 bases). Looked up from germline, CDR1 is SNHLY and CDR2 is FYNNEI. There are 13 residues in the CDR3. The ends were cut back, 4 bases at V and 6 bases at J, with 13 bases in the middle. The CDR3 region has the DNA TGTGCCAGCAGTGTTGGGGGCCCCCTCGAGCAGTACTTC. Its translation is CASSVGGPLEQYF.

The V gene is TRBV5-6, the J gene TRBJ1-1; D is unclear. From germline, CDR1 is SGHDT and CDR2 YYEEEE. The V end lost 0 bases, the J end lost 5 bases, and 8 bases lay between the germline ends. CDR3 length: 13 residues. CDR3 DNA: TGTGCCAGCAGCTTGGGGCTCAGGACTGAAGCTTTCTTT. Protein product: CASSLGLRTEAFF. Full variable domain (remainder filled in from reference TRBV5-6 and TRBJ1-1): DAGVTQSPTHLIKTRGQQVTLRCSPKSGHDTVSWYQQALGQGPQFIFQYYEEEERQRGNFPDRFSGHQFPNYSSELNVNALLLGDSALYLCASSLGLRTEAFFGQGTRLTVV.

The chain joins TRBV27 to TRBJ2-5; unclear D gene. The CDR3 consists of 12 residues. Germline values: CDR1 MNHEY, CDR2 SMNVEV (reference sequence). The V end lost 10 bases, the J end lost 1 base, and 10 bases lay between the germline ends. CDR3 nucleotide sequence: TGTGCCACCCGAGGCTTCCAAGAGACCCAGTACTTC. Protein product: CATRGFQETQYF.

Only a few counts were recorded for this clone. The rearrangement joins TRBV19 to TRBJ2-2; no firm D call. Trimming took 8 bases from V and 5 from J, leaving 12 bases between them. This CDR3 contains 13 residues. Germline V gene lookup returns CDR1 LNHDA and CDR2 SQIVND (reference sequence). The CDR3 protein is CASLNFGTGELFF. In DNA form, the CDR3 reads TGTGCCAGTTTGAATTTCGGGACCGGGGAGCTGTTTTTT. Based on the CDR3 plus reference TRBV19 and TRBJ2-2, the full variable domain is DGGITQSPKYLFRKEGQNVTLSCEQNLNHDAMYWYRQDPGQGLRLIYYSQIVNDFQKGDIAEGYSVSREKKESFPLTVTSAQKNPTAFYLCASLNFGTGELFFGEGSRLTVL.

J is TRBJ1-1 and V is TRBV7-2, with D possibly being TRBD1 (6 bases). V was trimmed by 5 bases and J by 4 bases, leaving 11 bases between them. Germline V lookup: CDR1 SGHTA, CDR2 FQGNSA. The CDR3 is made up of 13 amino acids. The DNA for the CDR3 is TGTGCCAGCAGCGACAGGTCCAGCACTGAAGCTTTCTTT. Encoded protein: CASSDRSSTEAFF.

The V and J genes are TRBV2 and TRBJ2-3, with a weak D call TRBD1 (6 bases). Germline assignment: CDR1 SNHLY and CDR2 FYNNEI. CDR3 size: 13 residues. The ends were cut back, 8 bases at V and 1 base at J, with 10 bases in the middle. Here the CDR3 DNA reads TGTGCCAGCGAGGGGGAGCGCACAGATACGCAGTATTTT. This gives the protein CASEGERTDTQYF.

This chain links TRBV5-8 with TRBJ2-1; TRBD1 agrees at 9 bases. V dropped 0 bases and J dropped 4; count of bases not matched to a gene: 5. CDR1 and CDR2 from the germline V gene are SGHTS and YDEGEE. This CDR3 contains 16 residues. In nucleotides, the CDR3 is TGTGCCAGCAGCTTGGGTCTGGGACAGGGTTACAATGAGCAGTTCTTC. Amino acid sequence: CASSLGLGQGYNEQFF.